The 30 T cell receptor beta chains given below trace back to one sample, sequenced in a study of T cells in Graves' hyperthyroidism and ophthalmopathy. RNA transcripts served as the template for amplifying TCR beta CDR3 regions. When the TCR CDR3 underwent first-round RT-PCR, the HTBI primer set was used. TCRdb reprocessed the multiplex PCR reads via MiXCR and lists one record per CDR3 protein. Of hundreds of thousands of distinct CDR3 sequences detected, roughly 40% appear once; the ten largest clones hold roughly 8.3%. What was sequenced was blood. The source is a man aged 18 to 30 with Graves' hyperthyroidism.

This clonotype was found many times. The gene calls are TRBV6-5 and TRBJ1-5; D is possibly TRBD1 (6 bases). CDR3 size: 13 residues. Germline V gene lookup returns CDR1 MNHEY and CDR2 SVGAGI. The ends were cut back, 2 bases at V and 7 bases at J, with 9 bases in the middle. The DNA for the CDR3 is TGTGCCAGCAGTTACGGGGGCGGCCAGCCCCAGCATTTT. Translating it yields CASSYGGGQPQHF.

This clonotype was found once. The CDR3 region is CASSLSEGVKDTEAFF. Written as DNA, the CDR3 is TGTGCCAGCAGCTTGTCCGAGGGGGTGAAGGACACTGAAGCTTTCTTT. The chain combines TRBV5-4 with TRBJ1-1; possible D gene TRBD1, 6 bases. V lost 1 base and J lost 3, with 16 bases in between. The CDR3 is 16 amino acids. Germline-derived CDR1 and CDR2 are SGHNT and YYREEE (reference sequence).

This clonotype was seen repeatedly, ten times or more. This rearrangement joins TRBV7-2 to TRBJ1-6; TRBD1 might be the D (6 bases). The CDR3 has 14 residues. V was cut by 3 bases and J by 9 bases, with 12 bases left in between. Germline V gives CDR1 SGHTA, CDR2 FQGNSA. The CDR3 nucleotides are TGTGCCAGCAGCTTCGGGGGGCCGGGTTCACCCCTCCACTTT. It specifies CASSFGGPGSPLHF. The whole variable domain, filled in from reference TRBV7-2 and TRBJ1-6, reads GAGVSQSPSNKVTEKGKDVELRCDPISGHTALYWYRQSLGQGLEFLIYFQGNSAPDKSGLPSDRFSAERTGGSVSTLTIQRTQQEDSAVYLCASSFGGPGSPLHFGNGTRLTVT.

Turning to this clonotype: Its ends do not fully match the called genes, so a read error is possible. The CDR3 DNA reads TGTGCCGGCAGCCAAGTGGAGGGCACTGAAGCTTTCTTT. It is translated as CAGSQVEGTEAFF. V gene TRBV5-1 combines with J gene TRBJ1-1; D gene unclear. This CDR3 has 13 residues. The germline V gene has CDR1 SGHRS and CDR2 YFSETQ.

The chain is built from TRBV10-3 and TRBJ2-7; 11 bases map to TRBD2. Germline CDR1 is ENHRY and CDR2 is SYGVKD. The CDR3 contains 14 residues. V was pared by 9 bases and J by 3 bases, with 7 bases of the junction left unmatched. CDR3 in amino acids: CAIGGLAEFYEQYF. CDR3 bases: TGTGCCATAGGGGGACTAGCGGAATTCTACGAGCAGTACTTC.

Comment on this clonotype: Just one base apart from a much larger clone, this may be a read error. The chain has TRBV20-1 and TRBJ1-6; 7 nucleotides align to TRBD1. The CDR3 covers 15 residues. Per the germline V gene, CDR1 is DFQATT and CDR2 is SNEGSKA (reference sequence). V was clipped by 6 bases and J by 7 bases; unmatched bases: 12. The CDR3 region is CSAATGSERNSPLHF. The CDR3 DNA sequence: TGCAGTGCAGCGACAGGGAGCGAGCGGAATTCACCCCTCCACTTT.

This clonotype was recorded many times. This chain joins TRBV15 and TRBJ1-3, with a weak D call TRBD1 (5 bases). Per germline, CDR1 LNHNV and CDR2 YYDKDF (reference sequence). The ends were cut back, 0 bases at V and 3 bases at J, with 12 bases in the middle. The CDR3 length is 16 residues. The CDR3 bases are TGTGCCACCAGCAGAGAACTCTGGGGGGATGGAAACACCATATATTTT. It encodes CATSRELWGDGNTIYF.

The sample holds a few counts of this clonotype. The rearrangement joins TRBV29-1 to TRBJ1-2; unclear D gene. Trimming stripped 6 bases from V and 5 bases from J, with 16 bases between. The CDR3 sequence is 13 residues long. Looked up from germline, CDR1 is SQVTM and CDR2 is ANQGSEA. Here the CDR3 DNA reads TGCAGCGTAGCCCAAGGGTTTGAGTATGGCTACACCTTC. Encoded protein: CSVAQGFEYGYTF.

The rearrangement uses TRBV7-9 and TRBJ2-2, with TRBD1 as a possible D gene (6 bases). V lost 3 bases, J lost 4 bases, and 18 bases lay in between. This CDR3 region has 17 residues. CDR1 is SEHNR and CDR2 is FQNEAQ in the germline V gene (reference sequence). CDR3 sequence (DNA): TGTGCCAGCAGCTTGGACAGTCCTAACATGGGCACCGGGGAGCTGTTTTTT. Translated: CASSLDSPNMGTGELFF.

This clonotype was detected a few times. The rearrangement uses TRBV7-9 and TRBJ2-7, with 8 positions matching TRBD2. With 5 bases clipped from V and 3 bases from J, the junction kept 15 bases outside the gene matches. This CDR3 is 17 amino acids long. Germline V gene lookup returns CDR1 SEHNR and CDR2 FQNEAQ (reference sequence). The CDR3 coding sequence is TGTGCCAGCAGCCCGCGGGATGAGCGGGAGACAGACTACGAGCAGTACTTC. Protein sequence: CASSPRDERETDYEQYF.

With regard to this clonotype: Given a much more abundant clone one base away, this may be a read error. V is TRBV7-4 and J is TRBJ1-1; D gene uncertain. In germline, CDR1 is SGHVT, CDR2 SQSDAQ. The CDR3 runs to 13 residues. CDR3 sequence reads: CVSSSWTDTEAFF. In DNA, the CDR3 is TGTGTCAGCAGCTCCTGGACGGATACTGAAGCTTTCTTT.

CDR3 coding DNA: TGTGCCAGCAGTTACTTAACAGAAGATCAGCCCCAGCATTTT. Encoded protein: CASSYLTEDQPQHF. This rearrangement joins TRBV6-5 to TRBJ1-5; D is unclear. Trimming removed 1 base at V and 5 bases at J, with 9 bases between. This CDR3 region has 14 residues. Germline CDR1 and CDR2: MNHEY and SVGAGI.

The V call is TRBV12-5, the J call TRBJ1-2; no clear D gene. The V end was cut by 5 bases, the J end by 4 bases, with 8 bases between. The CDR3 contains 12 residues. In germline, CDR1 is LGHNT, CDR2 FRNRAP. CDR3 DNA: TGTGCTAGTGGTCTACTGGGCTATGGCTACACCTTC. Amino acids: CASGLLGYGYTF.

In this sample, this clonotype turned up a few times. The J gene is TRBJ1-1, the V gene TRBV2; D possibly corresponds to TRBD1 (6 bases). This CDR3 has 13 amino acids. Trimming took 4 bases from V and 8 from J, leaving 14 bases between them. Germline values: CDR1 SNHLY, CDR2 FYNNEI. DNA of the CDR3: TGTGCCAGCAGTGGTCTTCCACAGGGAGAAGCTTTCTTT. It specifies CASSGLPQGEAFF. The whole variable domain, filled in from reference TRBV2 and TRBJ1-1, reads EPEVTQTPSHQVTQMGQEVILRCVPISNHLYFYWYRQILGQKVEFLVSFYNNEISEKSEIFDDQFSVERPDGSNFTLKIRSTKLEDSAMYFCASSGLPQGEAFFGQGTRLTVV.

This clonotype appeared many times. This chain joins TRBV10-3 and TRBJ2-7; 12 bases line up with TRBD2. The CDR3 length is 16 residues. Germline assignment: CDR1 ENHRY and CDR2 SYGVKD. Losses at the gene ends were 9 bases for V and 2 bases for J; bases not matched to a gene: 11. The CDR3 DNA sequence: TGTGCCATTGGGGGTAGACTAGCGGGGGACACCTACGAGCAGTACTTC. Amino acid sequence: CAIGGRLAGDTYEQYF.

This clonotype was seen only a few times. The gene calls are TRBV11-2 and TRBJ2-5; TRBD1 might be the D (5 bases). Deletions cut 7 bases from V and 1 base from J, with 10 bases between. CDR3 size: 13 residues. CDR1 is SGHAT, CDR2 FQNNGV, per germline. The CDR3 sequence is CASTSRAQETQYF. DNA of the CDR3: TGTGCCAGCACCTCCAGGGCCCAAGAGACCCAGTACTTC.

This clonotype was seen ten or more times. The chain carries TRBV11-2 and TRBJ1-6, with a possible D match to TRBD1 (5 bases). The V end lost 7 bases, the J end lost 7 bases, and 14 bases lay between the germline ends. The CDR3 has 14 amino acids. Germline loops: CDR1 SGHAT, CDR2 FQNNGV. This chain's CDR3 is CASTLDDRNSPLHF. The CDR3 DNA is TGTGCCAGCACCCTAGACGACAGAAATTCACCCCTCCACTTT.

The chain combines TRBV10-3 with TRBJ1-4; D unresolved. Germline CDR1 ENHRY, CDR2 SYGVKD. V was clipped by 11 bases and J by 2 bases, with 15 bases between them. CDR3 length equals 14 residues. The CDR3 region has the DNA TGTGCCTGGAGTAGAGGACCCACTAATGAAAAACTGTTTTTT. It encodes CAWSRGPTNEKLFF.

In nucleotides, the CDR3 is TGTGCCAGCGGGGTGTACACTGAAGCTTTCTTT. Translation: CASGVYTEAFF. This sequence joins TRBV14 and TRBJ1-1; D is unresolved. CDR3 length: 11 amino acids. The V gene's germline CDR1 is SGHDN and CDR2 FVKESK. The V and J ends lost 8 bases and 3 bases respectively, with 7 bases between them. Variable domain in full (rest from reference TRBV14 and TRBJ1-1): EAGVTQFPSHSVIEKGQTVTLRCDPISGHDNLYWYRRVMGKEIKFLLHFVKESKQDESGMPNNRFLAERTGGTYSTLKVQPAELEDSGVYFCASGVYTEAFFGQGTRLTVV.

This clonotype appeared many times. The V gene is TRBV2, the J gene TRBJ2-5; D call uncertain. The germline V gene has CDR1 SNHLY and CDR2 FYNNEI. This CDR3 contains 14 residues. Trimming pared 4 bases from V and 2 bases from J, leaving 11 bases between. The CDR3 nucleotides read TGTGCCAGCAGTGGTCCGTACCAACAAGAGACCCAGTACTTC. It codes for CASSGPYQQETQYF.

This clonotype was recorded a few times. V and J are TRBV19 and TRBJ1-1; 8 nucleotides match TRBD1. From germline, CDR1 is LNHDA and CDR2 SQIVND (reference sequence). V lost 5 bases to trimming and J lost 2 bases; unmatched junction nucleotides: 7. The length of the CDR3 is 15 residues. The CDR3 coding sequence is TGTGCCAGTAGTTACGCGGGACAGGTTAACACTGAAGCTTTCTTT. It codes for CASSYAGQVNTEAFF. Full variable domain (rest looked up from reference TRBV19 and TRBJ1-1): DGGITQSPKYLFRKEGQNVTLSCEQNLNHDAMYWYRQDPGQGLRLIYYSQIVNDFQKGDIAEGYSVSREKKESFPLTVTSAQKNPTAFYLCASSYAGQVNTEAFFGQGTRLTVV.

The sample holds a few counts of this clonotype. The junction and the germline gene differ at one end; a read error may be behind it. The chain is built from TRBV7-2 and TRBJ2-7, with unresolved D. The CDR3 loop spans 13 amino acids. Germline values: CDR1 SGHTA, CDR2 FQGNSA. DNA for the CDR3: TGCGCCAGCAGCCGCTCAGTGGCCTACGAGCAGTACTTC. Translated, it gives CASSRSVAYEQYF.

This clonotype has more than one count but fewer than ten. The gene calls are TRBV12-3 or TRBV12-4 and TRBJ1-2; no definite D call. V lost 3 bases and J lost 5, with 7 bases in between. This CDR3 comprises 12 residues. CDR3 loop: CASSFIEYGYTF. For the CDR3, the DNA is TGTGCCAGCAGTTTTATCGAGTATGGCTACACCTTC.

This clonotype is a singleton in its sample. The chain couples TRBV20-1 to TRBJ2-7; 7 positions agree with TRBD1. Trimming at V came to 3 bases and at J to 3 bases, leaving 5 bases not matched to a gene. Germline assignment: CDR1 DFQATT and CDR2 SNEGSKA (reference sequence). The CDR3 runs 13 residues. CDR3 loop: CSASRQGLYEQYF. The CDR3 coding sequence is TGCAGTGCTAGCAGACAGGGCCTCTACGAGCAGTACTTC.

Turning to this clonotype: An end of the junction does not agree with germline; a read error may underlie this. This sequence joins TRBV10-3 and TRBJ1-1; 8 nucleotides align to TRBD1. There are 13 residues in the CDR3. Germline V gives CDR1 ENHRY, CDR2 SYGVKD. Here the CDR3 DNA reads TGTACCATCAGGCGACAGGGGAACACTGGAGCTTTCTTT. Translating it yields CTIRRQGNTGAFF.

This clonotype occurred many times. The J gene is TRBJ1-6, the V gene TRBV20-1, with TRBD1 as a possible D gene (6 bases). V was cut by 3 bases and J by 9 bases, with 15 bases left in between. Germline CDR1 is DFQATT and CDR2 is SNEGSKA (reference sequence). The CDR3 length is 14 residues. In DNA, the CDR3 is TGCAGTGCTAGGGTTGTGGGGGGGCGTTCACCCCTCCACTTT. This gives the protein CSARVVGGRSPLHF.

This clonotype has just a few counts. V is TRBV12-3 or TRBV12-4 and J is TRBJ2-5, with 10 positions matching TRBD1. The CDR3 loop spans 17 amino acids. After removal of 4 bases from V and 4 bases from J, the junction contained 12 bases not matched to a gene. The CDR3 loop is CASSYSEGQGKGETQYF. The CDR3 bases are TGTGCCAGCAGTTACTCAGAGGGACAGGGGAAGGGAGAGACCCAGTACTTC.

The chain joins TRBV7-2 to TRBJ2-5, with 11 bases matching TRBD2. Germline trimming cut 7 bases from V and 4 bases from J; bases unmatched to any gene: 5. The CDR3 runs to 14 residues. Germline lookup yields CDR1 SGHTA and CDR2 FQGNSA. The CDR3, as DNA: TGTGCCAGCAAGGGCGGACTAGCGGGAGAGACCCAGTACTTC. Encoded protein: CASKGGLAGETQYF.

The chain carries TRBV15 and TRBJ1-1; a possible D gene is TRBD1 (6 bases). The ends were cut back, 0 bases at V and 7 bases at J, with 12 bases in the middle. The V gene's germline CDR1 is LNHNV and CDR2 YYDKDF (reference sequence). The CDR3 length is 14 residues. Here the CDR3 DNA reads TGTGCCACCAGCAGAGAAAGGACAGCCCATGAAGCTTTCTTT. Its translation: CATSRERTAHEAFF.

The genes are TRBV12-3 or TRBV12-4 and TRBJ1-2, with TRBD1 identical over 8 bases. V lost 3 bases and J lost 4; bases outside the gene matches: 7. This CDR3 has 15 residues. CDR3 sequence: CASSLRTGNVYGYTF. The CDR3, as DNA: TGTGCCAGCAGTTTGCGGACAGGGAACGTCTATGGCTACACCTTC.